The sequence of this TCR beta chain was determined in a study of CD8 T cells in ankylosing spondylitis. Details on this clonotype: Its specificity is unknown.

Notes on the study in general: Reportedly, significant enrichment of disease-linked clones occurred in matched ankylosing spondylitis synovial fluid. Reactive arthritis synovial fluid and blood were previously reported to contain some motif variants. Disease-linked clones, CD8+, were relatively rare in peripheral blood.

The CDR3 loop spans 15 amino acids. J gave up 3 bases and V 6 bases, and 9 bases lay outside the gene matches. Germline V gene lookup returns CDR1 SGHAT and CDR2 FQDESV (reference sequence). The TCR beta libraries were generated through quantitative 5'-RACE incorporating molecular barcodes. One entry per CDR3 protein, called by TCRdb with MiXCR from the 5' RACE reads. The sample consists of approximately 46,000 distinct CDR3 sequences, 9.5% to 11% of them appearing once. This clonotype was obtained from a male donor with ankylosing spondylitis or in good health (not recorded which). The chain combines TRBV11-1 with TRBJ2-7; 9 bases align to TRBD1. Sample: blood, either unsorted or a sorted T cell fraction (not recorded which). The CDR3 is CASREGQGLVYEQYF. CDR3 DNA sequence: TGTGCCAGCAGGGAAGGACAGGGGTTAGTCTACGAGCAGTACTTC.